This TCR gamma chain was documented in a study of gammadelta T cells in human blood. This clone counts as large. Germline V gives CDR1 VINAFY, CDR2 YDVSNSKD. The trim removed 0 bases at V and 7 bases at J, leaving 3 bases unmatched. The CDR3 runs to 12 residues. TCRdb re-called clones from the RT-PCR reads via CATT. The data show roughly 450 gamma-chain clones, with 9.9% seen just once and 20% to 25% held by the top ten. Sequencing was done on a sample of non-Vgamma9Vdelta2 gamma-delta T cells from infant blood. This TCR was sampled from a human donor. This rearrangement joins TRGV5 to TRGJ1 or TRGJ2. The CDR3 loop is CATWDRQYKKLF. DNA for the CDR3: TGTGCCACCTGGGACAGGCAATATAAGAAACTCTTT.